The rows below give T cell receptor beta chains drawn from one sample of a study of T cells in Graves' hyperthyroidism and ophthalmopathy. In TCRdb, the multiplex PCR reads were re-called with MiXCR into one record per CDR3 protein. The table shows fewer than 350,000 distinct CDR3 sequences, with 13% to 15% occurring only once. The sample consisted of blood. The source of these receptors is a woman aged 50 to 60 with Graves' hyperthyroidism that later progressed to Graves' ophthalmopathy. CDR3s include the opening cysteine and the closing phenylalanine or tryptophan. The order of the fields is V gene, J gene, clone size, D gene, CDR3 DNA, CDR3 protein. A D gene is named only where the DNA matches it firmly. Only some rows state a clone size, as once, few, many or a class for expanded clones.

>TRBV7-9|TRBJ2-1|many|-
TGTGCCAGCAGCTTAATAAGGGGTTTAGACAATGAGCAGTTCTTC
CASSLIRGLDNEQFF
>TRBV3-1|TRBJ2-1|-|TRBD1
TGTGCCAGCAGCCAAGATGAATTATGGGGACAGGGGGCAAATGAGCAGTTCTTC
CASSQDELWGQGANEQFF
>TRBV5-1|TRBJ2-1|-|TRBD2
TGCGCCAGCAGCCGACCCGGGACTAGCGGGAGCGATGAGCAGTTCTTC
CASSRPGTSGSDEQFF
>TRBV30|TRBJ1-1|many|-
TGTGCCTGGAGTGTAGAGGGCTACAGGGTAAGGGGCACTGAAGCTTTCTTT
CAWSVEGYRVRGTEAFF
>TRBV10-3|TRBJ2-4|many|TRBD1
TGTGCCATCAGTGAGGGAGTGGGGACAGGGAAAAACATTCAGTACTTC
CAISEGVGTGKNIQYF
>TRBV13|TRBJ2-3|many|-
TGTGCCAGCAGAACTGGGGGGGCCACAGATACGCAGTATTTT
CASRTGGATDTQYF
>TRBV13|TRBJ1-1|many|-
TGTGCCAGCAGCTCGAGGGGTCAATTTGGAGCTTTCTTT
CASSSRGQFGAFF
>TRBV27|TRBJ2-7|many|-
TGTGCCAGCAGTTACCGAGGCAGGGGCTACGAGCAGTACTTC
CASSYRGRGYEQYF
>TRBV12-3/TRBV12-4|TRBJ2-1|many|TRBD1
TGTGCCAGCACCCACCGACAGGGGCGCTACAATGAGCAGTTCTTC
CASTHRQGRYNEQFF
>TRBV27|TRBJ1-2|many|-
TGTGCCAGCAGTTTGGCAGGGGCGGACTATGGCTACACCTTC
CASSLAGADYGYTF
>TRBV19|TRBJ1-5|-|-
TGTGCCAGTAGTCTTTTGAAGGATCAGCCCCAGCATTTT
CASSLLKDQPQHF
>TRBV12-3/TRBV12-4|TRBJ1-6|-|-
TGTGCCAGCAGTTTCGCAGGGTATAATTCACCCCTCCACTTT
CASSFAGYNSPLHF
>TRBV12-3/TRBV12-4|TRBJ1-1|many|TRBD1
TGTGCCAGCAGTTTAACTGACAGGGGCGAAGCTTTCTTT
CASSLTDRGEAFF
>TRBV27|TRBJ2-3|many|TRBD2
TGTGCCAGCAGTTTCCAGGTAGCGGGAGGCACAGATACGCAGTATTTT
CASSFQVAGGTDTQYF
>TRBV7-8|TRBJ2-7|many|TRBD1
TGTGCCAGCAGCTTAGTCGGGACAGGGGGCAGGGAGCAGTACTTC
CASSLVGTGGREQYF
>TRBV12-3/TRBV12-4|TRBJ2-7|many|-
TGTGCCAGCAGTCCCGGCCAGGGCAGCTCCTACGAGCAGTACTTC
CASSPGQGSSYEQYF
>TRBV5-6|TRBJ1-2|-|TRBD1
TGTGCCAGCAGCCGACGACAGGGAGGTGGCTACACCTTC
CASSRRQGGGYTF
>TRBV10-3|TRBJ1-3|few|TRBD1
TGTGCCATCAGTGACTTGGGGACAGGGGAATCTAGAAACACCATATATTTT
CAISDLGTGESRNTIYF
>TRBV28|TRBJ2-7|-|TRBD2
TGTGCCAGCAGCTCTCCTACTAGCGGCACTACCTACGAGCAGTACTTC
CASSSPTSGTTYEQYF
>TRBV28|TRBJ1-3|-|-
TGTGCCAGCAGGCGGGGGTTGAGCTCTGGAAACACCATATATTTT
CASRRGLSSGNTIYF
>TRBV6-1|TRBJ2-1|many|TRBD2
TGTGCCAGCAGTAACCCAAGAGCGGGAGCCCGCTACAATGAGCAGTTCTTC
CASSNPRAGARYNEQFF
>TRBV30|TRBJ2-3|many|TRBD2
TGTGCCTGGAGGGGACTACACAGCACAGATACGCAGTATTTT
CAWRGLHSTDTQYF
>TRBV29-1|TRBJ1-1|once|-
TGCAGCGTTGAGACCCCCGAGTTTCAGAGGGCTGAAGCTTTCTTT
CSVETPEFQRAEAFF
>TRBV20-1|TRBJ1-1|many|TRBD1
TGCAGTGCTCCTGGGACAGGGGAGGCTGAAGCTTTCTTT
CSAPGTGEAEAFF
>TRBV9|TRBJ2-1|many|-
TGTGCCAGCAGCGTAGTAGGAGGGCCCTCCTACAATGAGCAGTTCTTC
CASSVVGGPSYNEQFF
>TRBV29-1|TRBJ2-2|few|-
TGCAGCGCCGGGACGGTGAACACCGGGGAGCTGTTTTTT
CSAGTVNTGELFF
>TRBV5-1|TRBJ2-5|-|TRBD2
TGCGCCAGCATGCCTACTAGCGGGAGAGGAGAGACCCAGTACTTC
CASMPTSGRGETQYF
>TRBV7-9|TRBJ2-7|many|-
TGTGCCAGCAGCAACCGGGACAACCCCTACGAGCAGTACTTC
CASSNRDNPYEQYF
>TRBV7-8|TRBJ2-1|-|TRBD2
TGTGCCAGCAGCTTGGGGCAGGGGGCTTGGACTAGCGGGAGGGCCACGGGTGAGCAGTTCTTC
CASSLGQGAWTSGRATGEQFF
>TRBV9|TRBJ2-1|once|TRBD1
TGTGCCAGCAGCGCGACGGGGACAGCCCATCATGAGCAGTTCTTC
CASSATGTAHHEQFF
>TRBV20-1|TRBJ2-3|-|TRBD2
TGCAGTGCGCCAGCGGGAGGAGGAGATACGCAGTATTTT
CSAPAGGGDTQYF
>TRBV19|TRBJ1-3|once|-
TGTGCCAGTAGCCCTGGTGCGATGGTGTGGACAGCCCGATTGGAGAGAAGAAGCACCATATATTTT
CASSPGAMVWTARLERRSTIYF
>TRBV6-1|TRBJ2-7|many|-
TGTGCCAGCATCAACAGTAACTACGAGCAGTACTTC
CASINSNYEQYF
>TRBV27|TRBJ1-5|many|-
TGTGCCAGCAGACCAAACGATTTTTATAGCAATCAGCCCCAGCATTTT
CASRPNDFYSNQPQHF
>TRBV5-4|TRBJ2-1|-|TRBD1
TGTGCCAGCAGCCCGCCGGGACAGATAGACAATGAGCAGTTCTTC
CASSPPGQIDNEQFF
>TRBV2|TRBJ2-7|many|TRBD2
TGTGCCAGCAGTGAAGGTCTAGCGGGAGTATACGAGCAGTACTTC
CASSEGLAGVYEQYF
>TRBV28|TRBJ1-3|-|-
TGTGCCAGCAGTTTATACTCCTCCGGGTTCTCTGGAAACACCATATATTTT
CASSLYSSGFSGNTIYF
>TRBV27|TRBJ2-7|many|TRBD1
TGTGCCAGCAGTCTCTTAAGTGGGACAGGGGACGAGCAGTACTTC
CASSLLSGTGDEQYF
>TRBV14|TRBJ1-6|many|TRBD1
TGTGCCAGCAGCCAAGACCGGGACAGGGGGCATTCACCCCTCCACTTT
CASSQDRDRGHSPLHF
>TRBV10-3|TRBJ1-2|many|-
TGTGCCATCAGTGAGTCGCCCAACTATGGCTACACCTTC
CAISESPNYGYTF
>TRBV11-3|TRBJ1-1|many|-
TGTGCCAGCAGCTTAGGGCGGGACCTGAACACTGAAGCTTTCTTT
CASSLGRDLNTEAFF
>TRBV6-1|TRBJ1-2|many|TRBD1
TGTGCCAGCAGTGAAATTGGGACAGAGACTTATGGCTACACCTTC
CASSEIGTETYGYTF
>TRBV5-6|TRBJ2-3|few|-
TGTGCCAGCAGCCCCAGGAGGGGGAGGTATCTCACAGATACGCAGTATTTT
CASSPRRGRYLTDTQYF
>TRBV11-3|TRBJ1-1|many|-
TGTGCCAGCAGGGCGGGCGGCTCCGACACTGAAGCTTTCTTT
CASRAGGSDTEAFF
>TRBV7-2|TRBJ2-7|-|-
TGTGCCAGCAGCTTCGTTCAGAACTACGAGCAGTACTTC
CASSFVQNYEQYF
>TRBV2|TRBJ1-4|many|TRBD1
TGTGCCAGCAGTGAAGATGGGACAGGGAGGGAAAAACTGTTTTTT
CASSEDGTGREKLFF
>TRBV11-2|TRBJ2-7|many|TRBD1
TGTGCCAGCAGCTTAGTGGGGTCGGGACAGAGCTACGAGCAGTACTTC
CASSLVGSGQSYEQYF
>TRBV4-1|TRBJ1-5|-|TRBD1
TGCGCCAGCAGCCGATTCCCCCAACAGGGGTTGCATCAGCCCCAGCATTTT
CASSRFPQQGLHQPQHF
>TRBV6-5|TRBJ2-1|-|TRBD1
TGTGCCAGCAGTTACAGACAGGGGGTCTACAATGAGCAGTTCTTC
CASSYRQGVYNEQFF
>TRBV7-9|TRBJ2-3|many|-
TGTGCCAGCAGCCCAAACAGGGCTGATACGCAGTATTTT
CASSPNRADTQYF
>TRBV7-2|TRBJ2-7|many|-
TGTGCCAGCAGCCCAGGATTCTCAAAACACTACGAGCAGTACTTC
CASSPGFSKHYEQYF